Each of the 20 T cell receptor beta chains below was sequenced from the same sample in a study of response to subunit inactivated influenza vaccine (dated by TCRdb to the late 2010s). The library was prepared using RT-PCR. The reads were generated on an Illumina HiSeq 2500. TCRdb cleaned the public reads at Q25 with fastp, built clones with MiXCR and kept in-frame beta chains. Identical CDR3 proteins give one entry, which carries the most common genes and DNA. Here the sample has about 780,000 distinct CDR3 sequences; less than 20% occur a single time. Together, the top ten hold roughly a tenth of the sample. The sample was PBMCs from blood, taken roughly 5 days after vaccination. Source of these receptors: a man in his fifties who received an inactivated influenza vaccine. Donor details come from another sample of the same person, matched by shared clones.

This chain uses TRBV6-5 with TRBJ2-5, with 12 bases lining up with TRBD1. The CDR3 runs 18 residues. Unmatched junction bases numbered 12, after V lost 3 bases and J lost 4 bases. Germline V gene data show CDR1 as MNHEY and CDR2 as SVGAGI. CDR3 loop: CASSYWTPGTGGGETQYF. DNA of the CDR3: TGTGCCAGCAGTTATTGGACCCCCGGGACAGGGGGCGGAGAGACCCAGTACTTC.

Ten or more counts support this clonotype. A junction boundary mismatches the germline segment, possibly from a read error. This chain joins TRBV5-1 and TRBJ2-3, with a tentative D call TRBD2 (5 bases). The germline V gene has CDR1 SGHRS and CDR2 YFSETQ. This CDR3 is 14 amino acids long. The CDR3 reads CASSLGLPTDTQYF. The CDR3 nucleotides read TGTGCCAGCAGCTTAGGACTCCCGACAGATACGCAGTATTTT.

This clonotype was detected only a few times. The gene calls are TRBV5-1 and TRBJ2-1; D may be TRBD1 (5 bases). The CDR3 length is 19 residues. Germline CDR1 reads SGHRS; CDR2 reads YFSETQ. V shed 0 bases and J shed 6 bases, with 25 bases lying between them. CDR3 sequence: CASSLVSSTGHTYPNEQFF. CDR3 DNA sequence: TGCGCCAGCAGCTTGGTTAGTTCCACTGGACACACATACCCCAATGAGCAGTTCTTC.

This clonotype showed up just a few times. The V and J genes are TRBV20-1 and TRBJ2-7; 7 bases are a match to TRBD1. CDR3 length: 15 residues. J lost 7 bases, V lost 1 base, and 13 bases had no gene match. CDR1 and CDR2 from the germline V gene are DFQATT and SNEGSKA (reference sequence). The CDR3 spells CSARAKTGVSSEQYF. CDR3 DNA sequence: TGCAGTGCTAGAGCTAAAACAGGGGTCTCCTCTGAGCAGTACTTC.

This clonotype was seen a handful of times. This chain connects TRBV12-3 or TRBV12-4 to TRBJ1-6; weak D call: TRBD1 (6 bases). There are 14 residues in the CDR3. V was shortened by 1 base and J by 10 bases, with 11 bases between the two germline ends. The CDR3 spells CASSLEGDNSPLHF. The CDR3 DNA is TGTGCCAGCAGTTTAGAAGGGGACAACTCACCCCTCCACTTT.

The gene calls are TRBV20-1 and TRBJ2-3; TRBD2 matches at 14 bases. CDR1 DFQATT and CDR2 SNEGSKA come from the germline V gene (reference sequence). CDR3 length: 15 amino acids. J was trimmed by 7 bases and V by 5 bases; bases with no gene match: 8. CDR3 sequence (DNA): TGCAGTGCTTTAAAGACTAGCGGGGGGGTTAATACGCAGTATTTT. This codes for CSALKTSGGVNTQYF.

The chain joins TRBV29-1 to TRBJ1-2, with 10 bases that match TRBD1. J lost 6 bases, V lost 6 bases, and 10 bases had no gene match. The CDR3 length is 14 residues. Germline values: CDR1 SQVTM, CDR2 ANQGSEA. CDR3: CSVINRDRGHGYTF. CDR3 in DNA: TGCAGCGTCATAAACCGGGACAGGGGACATGGCTACACCTTC.

The chain recombines TRBV11-2 with TRBJ2-7; D is uncertain. This CDR3 is built from 15 residues. V was pared by 3 bases and J by 6 bases, with 18 bases between. Germline loops: CDR1 SGHAT, CDR2 FQNNGV. This chain's CDR3 is CASSLSQWAGIEQYF. The CDR3 coding sequence is TGTGCCAGCAGCTTGTCTCAGTGGGCTGGAATCGAGCAGTACTTC.

This clonotype showed up just a few times. The rearrangement links TRBV9 to TRBJ2-5, with 11 bases identical to TRBD1. V lost 0 bases to trimming and J lost 5 bases; unmatched junction nucleotides: 9. Germline V gene sequence: CDR1 SGDLS, CDR2 YYNGEE. This CDR3 contains 17 residues. CDR3 DNA: TGTGCCAGCAGCGTAGGCGCAATGGACAGGGGGCTGGAGACCCAGTACTTC. As protein: CASSVGAMDRGLETQYF.

The J gene is TRBJ1-2, the V gene TRBV29-1, with TRBD1 as a possible D gene (5 bases). The CDR3 runs to 12 residues. Germline CDR1 reads SQVTM; CDR2 reads ANQGSEA. Trimming removed 5 bases at V and 3 bases at J, with 10 bases between. The CDR3: CSVLGVDYGYTF. CDR3 nucleotides: TGCAGCGTTCTAGGGGTGGACTATGGCTACACCTTC.

This clonotype was seen a handful of times. The chain combines TRBV6-1 with TRBJ2-4; no clear D gene. CDR3 length equals 15 residues. The germline gives CDR1 MNHNS, CDR2 SASEGT. The V gene lost 6 bases and the J gene lost 1 base, with 13 bases spanning the gap. DNA of the CDR3: TGTGCCAGCAGCAAGGGATGGACGGCCAAAAACATTCAGTACTTC. This codes for CASSKGWTAKNIQYF.

V usage is TRBV6-5 and J usage is TRBJ2-2; tentatively, D is TRBD2 (5 bases). Trimming shortened V by 2 bases and J by 15 bases, and 22 bases separated the two germline ends. Germline V gene data show CDR1 as MNHEY and CDR2 as SVGAGI. The CDR3 has 15 amino acids. The DNA of the CDR3 is TGTGCCAGCAGTTACAAGTCGAGCGGAGGTGGTACGGTGTTTTTT. This codes for CASSYKSSGGGTVFF.

This clonotype was seen more than once but under ten times. This chain uses TRBV12-3 or TRBV12-4 with TRBJ1-1; D unclear. This CDR3 has 14 residues. Trimming took 7 bases from V and 2 from J, leaving 14 bases between them. The CDR3 nucleotides are TGTGCCAGCAAGCAAGGCTCAGCCAACACTGAAGCTTTCTTT. Its protein product is CASKQGSANTEAFF.

This clonotype was observed a few times. The genes are TRBV5-1 and TRBJ1-2; tentative D call: TRBD1 (6 bases). This CDR3 comprises 16 residues. The V end was cut by 1 base, the J end by 8 bases, with 21 bases between. The germline V gene encodes CDR1 SGHRS and CDR2 YFSETQ. The CDR3 loop is CASSLIAGALDGGYTF. As DNA, the CDR3 is TGCGCCAGCAGCTTGATTGCAGGGGCCCTCGACGGAGGCTACACCTTC.

The chain combines TRBV12-3 or TRBV12-4 with TRBJ2-1; the match to TRBD2 covers 7 bases. The V segment lost 5 bases and the J segment 5 bases; nucleotides outside the gene matches: 9. The CDR3 contains 15 residues. The CDR3 here is CASSLSSGTNNEQFF. The CDR3 region has the DNA TGTGCCAGCAGTCTATCGAGCGGGACTAACAATGAGCAGTTCTTC.

This clonotype was picked up a small number of times. This sequence joins TRBV28 and TRBJ2-1; TRBD1 agrees at 7 bases. The CDR3 sequence is 15 residues long. J was trimmed by 4 bases and V by 6 bases; bases with no gene match: 9. Germline values: CDR1 MDHEN, CDR2 SYDVKM. The CDR3 region has the DNA TGTGCCAGCAGCGGAAGGGACAGAAGATACAATGAGCAGTTCTTC. This codes for CASSGRDRRYNEQFF.

V usage is TRBV20-1 and J usage is TRBJ2-4; 7 bases align to TRBD2. The germline CDR1 and CDR2 sequences are DFQATT and SNEGSKA (reference sequence). V dropped 6 bases and J dropped 1; count of bases not matched to a gene: 6. The CDR3 is made up of 14 amino acids. The CDR3 is CSARDYVAKNIQYF. The CDR3 DNA follows: TGCAGTGCCAGGGACTATGTTGCCAAAAACATTCAGTACTTC.

The chain recombines TRBV7-2 with TRBJ2-7; D is possibly TRBD2 (7 bases). This CDR3 has 14 amino acids. V lost 4 bases and J 5 bases, leaving 15 bases between the germline ends. Germline values: CDR1 SGHTA, CDR2 FQGNSA. CDR3 sequence: CASSWGGPGDEQYF. The CDR3 DNA is TGTGCCAGCAGCTGGGGGGGCCCGGGAGACGAGCAGTACTTC.

The table lists this clonotype with a few counts. The chain is built from TRBV4-2 and TRBJ2-1; D is perhaps TRBD2 (5 bases). The germline V gene has CDR1 LGHNA and CDR2 YNFKEQ. The CDR3 loop spans 18 amino acids. The ends were cut back, 0 bases at V and 0 bases at J, with 15 bases in the middle. For the CDR3, the DNA is TGTGCCAGCAGCCAAGATTTGGAGGTCTGGAGCTCCTACAATGAGCAGTTCTTC. Amino acid sequence: CASSQDLEVWSSYNEQFF.

The V gene is TRBV7-2, the J gene TRBJ2-5, with 8 bases lining up with TRBD2. V lost 2 bases to trimming and J lost 11 bases; unmatched junction nucleotides: 7. The CDR3 runs to 13 residues. Germline V gene sequence: CDR1 SGHTA, CDR2 FQGNSA. The CDR3 sequence is CASSLKAGARQYF. CDR3 DNA: TGTGCCAGCAGCTTAAAAGCGGGGGCCCGGCAGTACTTC.